A selection of T cell receptor beta chains follows, all from one sample in a study of blood T cells in healthy people across ages. TCRdb reprocessed the 5' RACE reads via MiXCR and lists one record per CDR3 protein. Here the sample spans almost 800,000 distinct CDR3 sequences, 55% to 75% being singletons. Sequenced sample: blood. Receptors originate from a man younger than 45 in good health. Each CDR3 is given with its conserved first and last residue. The D gene is left open where the match is weak. Where a row states a size, it is once, few, many or the class of an expanded clone; other rows omit it.

v_call,j_call,d_call,clone_size,cdr3_aa,cdr3_nt
TRBV5-1,TRBJ2-1,.,.,CASSWGRGRGSNEQFF,TGCGCCAGCAGCTGGGGGCGGGGCCGCGGGAGTAATGAGCAGTTCTTC
TRBV7-2,TRBJ1-5,TRBD1,few,CASSQTGQGIQPQHF,TGTGCCAGCAGCCAAACAGGACAGGGCATTCAGCCCCAGCATTTT
TRBV7-4,TRBJ2-7,TRBD2,once,CASSVTSASYEQYF,TGTGCCAGCAGCGTAACTAGCGCCTCCTACGAGCAGTACTTC
TRBV3-1,TRBJ2-3,.,few,CASSQDGRGYSDCTDTQYF,TGTGCCAGCAGCCAAGATGGAAGGGGTTATTCCGATTGCACAGATACGCAGTATTTT
TRBV28,TRBJ2-7,.,few,CASSFREQYF,TGTGCCAGCAGTTTCCGCGAGCAGTACTTC
TRBV20-1,TRBJ2-5,TRBD2,.,CSARTSGQETQYF,TGCAGTGCTAGGACTAGCGGCCAAGAGACCCAGTACTTC
TRBV29-1,TRBJ2-4,.,.,CSGEDRQGTWQYF,TGCAGCGGTGAGGATAGGCAGGGGACCTGGCAGTACTTC
TRBV12-3/TRBV12-4,TRBJ2-1,.,.,CASSLRSRDNEQFF,TGTGCCAGCAGTTTGAGAAGCAGGGACAATGAGCAGTTCTTC
TRBV25-1,TRBJ2-2,.,.,CAMGGFGGELFF,TGTGCCATGGGGGGATTTGGCGGGGAGCTGTTTTTT
TRBV5-1,TRBJ2-3,.,.,CASSLVDDTQYF,TGCGCCAGCAGCTTGGTCGATGATACGCAGTATTTT
TRBV7-8,TRBJ2-1,TRBD1,.,CASSLPHRGLTSSYNEQFF,TGTGCCAGCAGCTTACCACACAGGGGTCTTACGAGCTCCTACAATGAGCAGTTCTTC
TRBV7-2,TRBJ2-3,TRBD2,.,CASSSAGGPPDTQYF,TGTGCCAGCAGCTCAGCGGGAGGGCCCCCAGATACGCAGTATTTT
TRBV7-2,TRBJ2-5,TRBD2,.,CASRRLAEETQYF,TGTGCCAGCAGACGACTAGCGGAAGAGACCCAGTACTTC
TRBV5-1,TRBJ1-2,.,few,CASSPEHSDYGYTF,TGCGCCAGCAGCCCAGAACATTCCGACTATGGCTACACCTTC
TRBV5-1,TRBJ2-1,.,.,CASSPPGREQFF,TGCGCCAGCAGCCCACCGGGGCGTGAGCAGTTCTTC
TRBV27,TRBJ2-7,.,.,CASSFGLASHEQYF,TGTGCCAGCAGTTTCGGGCTAGCGTCCCACGAGCAGTACTTC
TRBV7-2,TRBJ2-1,TRBD2,.,CASSLGLVSDEQFF,TGTGCCAGCAGCTTGGGACTAGTCAGCGATGAGCAGTTCTTC
TRBV11-1,TRBJ2-7,.,once,CASSQGGHLLHEQYF,TGTGCCAGCAGCCAGGGGGGACACCTTTTACACGAGCAGTACTTC
TRBV9,TRBJ2-1,TRBD2,many,CASSVAGGPYEQFF,TGTGCCAGCAGCGTAGCGGGGGGGCCGTATGAGCAGTTCTTC
TRBV7-8,TRBJ1-5,.,.,CASSVQGLVNQPQHF,TGTGCCAGCAGCGTTCAGGGGCTAGTTAATCAGCCCCAGCATTTT
TRBV19,TRBJ1-5,.,.,CASSPGWFQPQHF,TGTGCCAGTAGCCCTGGTTGGTTTCAGCCCCAGCATTTT
TRBV20-1,TRBJ2-1,TRBD2,.,CSASSLQRENNEQFF,TGCAGTGCTAGCTCTCTCCAGCGGGAGAACAATGAGCAGTTCTTC
TRBV21-1,TRBJ1-5,.,.,CASSVQYKYSNQPQHF,TGTGCCAGCAGCGTACAGTACAAATATAGCAATCAGCCCCAGCATTTT
TRBV10-3,TRBJ1-2,.,.,CAISGTISGGYTF,TGTGCCATCAGCGGGACAATAAGTGGTGGCTACACCTTC
TRBV7-2,TRBJ2-1,.,.,CASSTIRDNEQFF,TGTGCCAGCAGCACCATCCGAGACAATGAGCAGTTCTTC
TRBV11-2,TRBJ2-1,TRBD2,.,CASSPPTSVGSYNEQFF,TGTGCCAGCAGCCCCCCGACTAGCGTGGGATCCTACAATGAGCAGTTCTTC
TRBV20-1,TRBJ2-7,.,.,CSVMTGKDYEQYF,TGCAGTGTTATGACAGGCAAGGACTACGAGCAGTACTTC
TRBV12-3/TRBV12-4,TRBJ2-6,.,many,CASRISGANVLTF,TGTGCCAGCAGGATTTCTGGGGCCAACGTCCTGACTTTC
TRBV11-1,TRBJ2-7,TRBD1,.,CASSTGAKGPYEQYF,TGTGCCAGCAGCACAGGGGCCAAGGGGCCTTACGAGCAGTACTTC
TRBV7-2,TRBJ1-1,TRBD1,.,CASREWGTQGAIEAFF,TGTGCCAGCAGGGAGTGGGGAACACAGGGGGCGATTGAAGCTTTCTTT
TRBV12-3/TRBV12-4,TRBJ2-7,.,.,CASSPRKTGSYEQYF,TGTGCCAGCAGCCCCCGGAAGACCGGGTCCTACGAGCAGTACTTC
TRBV4-3,TRBJ2-1,.,.,CASSQIGVEGTSEQFF,TGCGCCAGCAGCCAAATAGGGGTTGAAGGGACGAGTGAGCAGTTCTTC
TRBV6-2/TRBV6-3,TRBJ1-2,TRBD1,.,CASSHSNRGDDYGYTF,TGTGCCAGCAGCCACTCAAACAGGGGAGATGACTATGGCTACACCTTC
TRBV20-1,TRBJ1-2,TRBD1,few,CSARGTGKDYYGYTF,TGCAGTGCTAGAGGGACAGGGAAAGATTACTATGGCTACACCTTC
TRBV7-8,TRBJ2-7,.,few,CASSEGPPGNEQYF,TGTGCCAGCAGCGAAGGACCTCCAGGGAACGAGCAGTACTTC
TRBV6-2/TRBV6-3,TRBJ2-1,.,.,CASSSAGTATYNEQFF,TGTGCCAGCAGTTCCGCCGGGACCGCCACATACAATGAGCAGTTCTTC
TRBV20-1,TRBJ1-1,TRBD1,.,CSAPWRGQPNTEAFF,TGCAGTGCTCCTTGGAGGGGACAGCCGAACACTGAAGCTTTCTTT
TRBV29-1,TRBJ2-1,.,few,CSVQGLHANNEQFF,TGCAGCGTCCAGGGACTCCACGCTAACAATGAGCAGTTCTTC
TRBV6-2/TRBV6-3,TRBJ2-1,.,few,CASSYDQRQFF,TGTGCCAGCAGTTACGACCAGCGGCAGTTCTTC
TRBV7-2,TRBJ2-5,.,few,CASSPSSGWGQETQYF,TGTGCCAGCAGCCCCTCTTCGGGGTGGGGTCAAGAGACCCAGTACTTC
TRBV7-9,TRBJ2-5,.,.,CASSLNSLAIETQYF,TGTGCCAGCAGCTTAAATAGCCTAGCGATTGAGACCCAGTACTTC
TRBV20-1,TRBJ2-1,TRBD1,.,CSAISWTGPHEQFF,TGCAGTGCTATAAGTTGGACAGGGCCCCACGAGCAGTTCTTC
TRBV13,TRBJ2-5,TRBD2,few,CASSLGPGLAKETQYF,TGTGCCAGCAGCTTAGGCCCGGGACTAGCAAAAGAGACCCAGTACTTC
TRBV16,TRBJ1-2,.,.,CASSTRASPNYGYTF,TGTGCCAGCAGCACCAGGGCGTCCCCCAACTATGGCTACACCTTC
TRBV28,TRBJ2-3,TRBD2,.,CASSLPGLEADTQYF,TGTGCCAGCAGTCTACCGGGACTAGAGGCAGATACGCAGTATTTT
TRBV18,TRBJ2-1,.,.,CASSPLSVPTGDEQFF,TGTGCCAGCTCACCCCTGTCCGTGCCCACCGGCGATGAGCAGTTCTTC
TRBV29-1,TRBJ1-2,.,.,CSVGRSPGYTF,TGCAGCGTCGGTAGGTCCCCGGGCTACACCTTC
TRBV27,TRBJ2-1,.,.,CASSPYQGGTYNEQFF,TGTGCCAGCAGTCCCTATCAGGGCGGTACCTACAATGAGCAGTTCTTC
TRBV28,TRBJ1-5,.,.,CASRLPGLNQPQHF,TGTGCCAGCAGGCTTCCGGGACTCAATCAGCCCCAGCATTTT
TRBV20-1,TRBJ2-7,.,.,CSAGGPSTYEQYF,TGCAGTGCCGGGGGCCCCTCCACCTACGAGCAGTACTTC
TRBV11-2,TRBJ2-7,.,.,CASSFTHWGEQYF,TGTGCCAGCAGCTTCACCCACTGGGGCGAGCAGTACTTC
TRBV28,TRBJ1-5,TRBD1,.,CASLSKDRDQPQHF,TGTGCCAGCCTTTCGAAGGACAGGGATCAGCCCCAGCATTTT